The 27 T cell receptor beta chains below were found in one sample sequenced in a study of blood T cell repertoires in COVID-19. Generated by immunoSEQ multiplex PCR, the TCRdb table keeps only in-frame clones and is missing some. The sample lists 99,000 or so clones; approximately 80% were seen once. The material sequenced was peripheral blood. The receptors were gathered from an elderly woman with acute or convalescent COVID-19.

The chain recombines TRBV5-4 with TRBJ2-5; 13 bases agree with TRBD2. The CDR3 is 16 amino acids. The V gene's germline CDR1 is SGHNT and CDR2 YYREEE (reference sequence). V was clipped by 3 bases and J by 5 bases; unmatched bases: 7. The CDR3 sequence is CASSSLLAGGSETQYF. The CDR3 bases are TGTGCCAGCAGCTCCCTACTAGCGGGAGGGTCGGAGACCCAGTACTTC.

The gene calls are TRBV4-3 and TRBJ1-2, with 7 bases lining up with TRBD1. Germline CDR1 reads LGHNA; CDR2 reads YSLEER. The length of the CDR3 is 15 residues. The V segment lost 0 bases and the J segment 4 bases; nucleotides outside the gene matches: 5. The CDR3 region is CASSQDSGQSYGYTF. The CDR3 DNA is TGCGCCAGCAGCCAAGATTCGGGACAGAGCTATGGCTACACCTTC.

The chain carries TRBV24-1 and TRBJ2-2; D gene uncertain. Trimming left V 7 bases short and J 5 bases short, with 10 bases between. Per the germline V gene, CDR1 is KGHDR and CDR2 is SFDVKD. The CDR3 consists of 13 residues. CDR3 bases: TGTGCCACCAGAGGAGATCTAACCGGGGAGCTGTTTTTT. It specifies CATRGDLTGELFF.

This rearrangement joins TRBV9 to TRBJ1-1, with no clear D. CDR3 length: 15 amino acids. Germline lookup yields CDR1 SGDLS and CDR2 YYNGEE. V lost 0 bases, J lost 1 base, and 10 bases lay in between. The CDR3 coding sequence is TGTGCCAGCAGCGTAGTTTCGGGGTGGAACACTGAAGCTTTCTTT. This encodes CASSVVSGWNTEAFF.

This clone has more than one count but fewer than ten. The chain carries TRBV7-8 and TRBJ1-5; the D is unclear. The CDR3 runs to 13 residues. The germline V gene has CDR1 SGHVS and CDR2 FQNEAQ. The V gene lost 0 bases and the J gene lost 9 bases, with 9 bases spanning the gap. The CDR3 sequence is CASSLAPGGPQHF. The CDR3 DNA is TGTGCCAGCAGCTTAGCCCCCGGAGGGCCCCAGCATTTT.

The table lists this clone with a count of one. CDR3 region: CASSQGGDLNTEAFF. The DNA of the CDR3 is TGTGCCAGCAGCCAAGGCGGGGATCTGAACACTGAAGCTTTCTTT. The genes are TRBV11-3 and TRBJ1-1; D uncertain. The germline CDR1 and CDR2 sequences are SGHNT and YENEEA. Trimming took off 5 bases at V and 0 bases at J, with 13 bases between the two ends. The CDR3 has 15 residues. Drawing the rest from reference TRBV11-3 and TRBJ1-1, the complete variable domain is EAGVVQSPRYKIIEKKQPVAFWCNPISGHNTLYWYLQNLGQGPELLIRYENEEAVDDSQLPKDRFSAERLKGVDSTLKIQPAELGDSAVYLCASSQGGDLNTEAFFGQGTRLTVV.

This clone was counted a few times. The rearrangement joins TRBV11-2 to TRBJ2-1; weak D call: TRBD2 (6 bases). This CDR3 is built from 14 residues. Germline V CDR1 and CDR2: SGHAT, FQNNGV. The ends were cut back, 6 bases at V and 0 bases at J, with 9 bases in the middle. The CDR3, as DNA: TGTGCCAGCAGGGGGGACTCCTCCTACAATGAGCAGTTCTTC. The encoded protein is CASRGDSSYNEQFF.

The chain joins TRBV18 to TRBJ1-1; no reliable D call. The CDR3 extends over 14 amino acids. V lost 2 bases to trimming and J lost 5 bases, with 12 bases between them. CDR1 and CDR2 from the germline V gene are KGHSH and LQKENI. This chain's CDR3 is CASSPNWGETEAFF. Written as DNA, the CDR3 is TGTGCCAGCTCACCAAACTGGGGAGAAACTGAAGCTTTCTTT.

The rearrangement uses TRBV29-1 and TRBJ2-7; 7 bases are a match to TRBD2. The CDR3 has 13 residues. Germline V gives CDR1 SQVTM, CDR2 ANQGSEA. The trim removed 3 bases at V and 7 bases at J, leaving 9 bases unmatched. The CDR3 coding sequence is TGCAGCGTTGAGGTGGGAGGGCCGCGGGAGCAGTACTTC. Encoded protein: CSVEVGGPREQYF.

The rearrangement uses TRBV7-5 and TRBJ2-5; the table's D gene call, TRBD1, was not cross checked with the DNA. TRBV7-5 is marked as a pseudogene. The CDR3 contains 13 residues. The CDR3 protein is CVRRGWPGETQYF. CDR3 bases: TGTGTCAGAAGGGGGTGGCCAGGGGAGACCCAGTACTTC.

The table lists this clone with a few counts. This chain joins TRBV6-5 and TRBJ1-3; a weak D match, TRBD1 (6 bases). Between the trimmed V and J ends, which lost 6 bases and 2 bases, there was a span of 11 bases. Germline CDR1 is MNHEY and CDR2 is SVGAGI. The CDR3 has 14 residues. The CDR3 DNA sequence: TGTGCCAGCAGAGGGGGTGTTGCTGGAAACACCATATATTTT. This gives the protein CASRGGVAGNTIYF.

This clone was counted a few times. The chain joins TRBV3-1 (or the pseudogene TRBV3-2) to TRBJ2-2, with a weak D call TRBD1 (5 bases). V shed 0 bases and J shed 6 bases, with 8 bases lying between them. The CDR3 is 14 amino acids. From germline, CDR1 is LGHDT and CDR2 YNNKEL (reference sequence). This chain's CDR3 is CASSQDLGAGELFF. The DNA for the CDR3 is TGTGCCAGCAGCCAAGATCTAGGGGCCGGGGAGCTGTTTTTT.

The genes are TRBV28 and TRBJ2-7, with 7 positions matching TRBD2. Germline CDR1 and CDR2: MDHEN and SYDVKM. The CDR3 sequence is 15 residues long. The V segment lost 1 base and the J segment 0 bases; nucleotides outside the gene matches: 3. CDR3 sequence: CASSLLGGSSYEQYF. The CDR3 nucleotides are TGTGCCAGCAGTTTATTGGGGGGGAGCTCCTACGAGCAGTACTTC.

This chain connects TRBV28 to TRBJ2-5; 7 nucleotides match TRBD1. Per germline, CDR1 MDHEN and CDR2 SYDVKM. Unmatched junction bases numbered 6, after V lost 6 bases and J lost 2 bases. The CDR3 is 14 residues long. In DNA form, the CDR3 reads TGTGCCAGCAGCCGCGGACAGGTTCAAGAGACCCAGTACTTC. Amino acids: CASSRGQVQETQYF.

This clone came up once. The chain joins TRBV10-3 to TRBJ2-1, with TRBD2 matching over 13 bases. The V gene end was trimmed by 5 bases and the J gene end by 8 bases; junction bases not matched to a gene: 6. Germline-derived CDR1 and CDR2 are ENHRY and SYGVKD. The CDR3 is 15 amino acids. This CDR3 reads CAISTGLAGVDEQFF. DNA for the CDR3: TGTGCCATCAGTACCGGACTAGCGGGAGTAGATGAGCAGTTCTTC.

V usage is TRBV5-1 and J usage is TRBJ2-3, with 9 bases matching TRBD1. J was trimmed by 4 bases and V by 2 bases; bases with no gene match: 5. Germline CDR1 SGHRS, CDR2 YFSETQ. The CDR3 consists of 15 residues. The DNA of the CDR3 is TGCGCCAGCAGCTTACAGGACAGGGGCGCAGATACGCAGTATTTT. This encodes CASSLQDRGADTQYF.

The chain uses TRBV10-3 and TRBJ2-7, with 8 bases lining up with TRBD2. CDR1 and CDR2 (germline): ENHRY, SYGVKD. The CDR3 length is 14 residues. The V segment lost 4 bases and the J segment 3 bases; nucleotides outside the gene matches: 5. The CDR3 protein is CAISGTGTSYEQYF. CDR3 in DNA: TGTGCCATCAGTGGGACCGGGACTAGCTACGAGCAGTACTTC.

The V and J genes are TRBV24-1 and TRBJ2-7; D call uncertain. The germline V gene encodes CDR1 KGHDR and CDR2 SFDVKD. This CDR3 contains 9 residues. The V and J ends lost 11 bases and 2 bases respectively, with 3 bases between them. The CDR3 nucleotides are TGTGCCAAGCCCTACGAGCAGTACGTC. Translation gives CAKPYEQYV.

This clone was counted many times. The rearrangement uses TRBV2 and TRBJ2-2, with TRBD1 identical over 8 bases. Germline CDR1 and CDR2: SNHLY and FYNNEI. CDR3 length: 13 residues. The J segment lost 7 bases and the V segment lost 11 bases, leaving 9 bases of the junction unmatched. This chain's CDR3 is CAQGDRGDGELFF. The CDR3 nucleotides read TGTGCCCAGGGAGACAGGGGAGACGGGGAGCTGTTTTTT.

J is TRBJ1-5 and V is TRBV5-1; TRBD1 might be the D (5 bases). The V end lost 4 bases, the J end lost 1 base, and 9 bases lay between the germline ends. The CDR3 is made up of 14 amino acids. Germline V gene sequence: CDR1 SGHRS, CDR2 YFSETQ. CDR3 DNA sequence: TGCGCCAGCAGCCCGGACACGAGCAATCAGCCCCAGCATTTT. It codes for CASSPDTSNQPQHF.

In nucleotides, the CDR3 is TGTGCCAGCAGTCAGACAGGTCCCCCCTACGAGCAGTACTTC. Its translation is CASSQTGPPYEQYF. The J gene is TRBJ2-7, the V gene TRBV2; TRBD1 is a possible D gene (6 bases). This CDR3 region has 14 residues. With 5 bases removed from V and 2 bases from J, the gap between germline ends came to 13 bases. Germline-derived CDR1 and CDR2 are SNHLY and FYNNEI.

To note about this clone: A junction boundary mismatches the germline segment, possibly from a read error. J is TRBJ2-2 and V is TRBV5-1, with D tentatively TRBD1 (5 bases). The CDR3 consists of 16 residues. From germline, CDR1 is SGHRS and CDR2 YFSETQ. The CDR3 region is CASSSQGAGNSGELFF. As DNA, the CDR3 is TGCGCCAGCAGTTCACAAGGGGCAGGGAACTCCGGGGAGCTGTTTTTT. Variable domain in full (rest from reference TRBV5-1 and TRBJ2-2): KAGVTQTPRYLIKTRGQQVTLSCSPISGHRSVSWYQQTPGQGLQFLFEYFSETQRNKGNFPGRFSGRQFSNSRSEMNVSTLELGDSALYLCASSSQGAGNSGELFFGEGSRLTVL.

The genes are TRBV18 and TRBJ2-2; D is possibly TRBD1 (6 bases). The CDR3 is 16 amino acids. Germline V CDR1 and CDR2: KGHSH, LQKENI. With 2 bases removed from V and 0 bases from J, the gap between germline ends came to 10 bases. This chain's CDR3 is CASSPNRASNTGELFF. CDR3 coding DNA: TGTGCCAGCTCACCAAACAGGGCCTCGAACACCGGGGAGCTGTTTTTT.

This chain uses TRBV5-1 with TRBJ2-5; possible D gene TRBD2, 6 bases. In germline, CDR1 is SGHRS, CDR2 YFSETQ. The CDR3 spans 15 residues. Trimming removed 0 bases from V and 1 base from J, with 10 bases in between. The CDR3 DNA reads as TGCGCCAGCAGCTTGGCCCCGGGGGTCCAAGAGACCCAGTACTTC. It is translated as CASSLAPGVQETQYF. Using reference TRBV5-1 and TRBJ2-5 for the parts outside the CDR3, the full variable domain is KAGVTQTPRYLIKTRGQQVTLSCSPISGHRSVSWYQQTPGQGLQFLFEYFSETQRNKGNFPGRFSGRQFSNSRSEMNVSTLELGDSALYLCASSLAPGVQETQYFGPGTRLLVL.

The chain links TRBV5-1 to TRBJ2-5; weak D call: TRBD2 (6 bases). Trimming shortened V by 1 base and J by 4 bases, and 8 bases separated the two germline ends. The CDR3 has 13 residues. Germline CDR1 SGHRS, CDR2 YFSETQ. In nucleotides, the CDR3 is TGCGCCAGCAGCTTGACTAGCCGAGAGACCCAGTACTTC. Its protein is CASSLTSRETQYF.

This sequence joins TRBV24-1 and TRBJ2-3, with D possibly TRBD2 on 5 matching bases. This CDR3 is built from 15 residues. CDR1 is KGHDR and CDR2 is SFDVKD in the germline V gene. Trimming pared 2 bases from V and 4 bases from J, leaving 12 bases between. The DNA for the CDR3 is TGTGCCACCAGTGATTGGTCGGGATCTGCAGATACGCAGTATTTT. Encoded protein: CATSDWSGSADTQYF.

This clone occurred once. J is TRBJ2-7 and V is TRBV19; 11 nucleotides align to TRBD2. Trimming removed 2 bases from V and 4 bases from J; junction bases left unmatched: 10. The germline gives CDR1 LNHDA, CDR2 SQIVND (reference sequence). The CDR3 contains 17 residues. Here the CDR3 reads CASSIRVSGTSGYEQYF. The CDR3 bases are TGTGCCAGTAGTATAAGGGTATCCGGGACTAGCGGTTACGAGCAGTACTTC.